This record concerns one TCR beta chain sequence. This CDR3 has 13 amino acids. The ends lost 5 bases at V and 6 bases at J; junction bases unmatched: 3. Looked up from germline, CDR1 is LNHDA and CDR2 is SQIVND (reference sequence). The method was immunoSEQ multiplex PCR; TCRdb's version includes in-frame clones alone and lacks a portion of them. The table shows 65,000 to 95,000 clones, with around nine tenths occurring only once. This specimen comes from a study of OX40 agonist ivuxolimab in advanced cancers. The chain joins TRBV19 to TRBJ1-5, with 8 nucleotides matching TRBD1. The sample consisted of CD4+ or CD8+ T cells sorted from blood, taken in a trial of the OX40 agonist ivuxolimab. The TCR comes from an adult with an advanced solid tumor such as melanoma, head and neck, liver or kidney cancer. The CDR3 coding sequence is TGTGCCAGTAGTTTGGACAGGGTTCAGCCCCAGCATTTT. This sequence encodes CASSLDRVQPQHF.